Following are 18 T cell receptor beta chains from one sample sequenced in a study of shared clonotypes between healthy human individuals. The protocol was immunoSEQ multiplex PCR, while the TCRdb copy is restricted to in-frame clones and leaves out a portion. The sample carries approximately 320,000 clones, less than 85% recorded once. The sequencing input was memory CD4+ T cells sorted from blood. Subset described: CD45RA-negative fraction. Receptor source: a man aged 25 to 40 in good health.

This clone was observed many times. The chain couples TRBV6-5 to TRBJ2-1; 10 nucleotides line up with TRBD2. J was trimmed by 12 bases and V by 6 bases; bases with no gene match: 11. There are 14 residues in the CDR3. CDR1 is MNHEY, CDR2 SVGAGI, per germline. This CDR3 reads CASRYGATSGLQFF. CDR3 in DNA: TGTGCCAGCAGGTACGGGGCGACTAGCGGGTTGCAGTTCTTC.

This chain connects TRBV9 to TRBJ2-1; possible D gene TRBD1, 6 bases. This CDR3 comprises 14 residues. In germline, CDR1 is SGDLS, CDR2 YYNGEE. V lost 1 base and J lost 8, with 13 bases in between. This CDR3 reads CASSVTRGNDEQFF. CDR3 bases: TGTGCCAGCAGCGTAACCAGGGGCAACGATGAGCAGTTCTTC.

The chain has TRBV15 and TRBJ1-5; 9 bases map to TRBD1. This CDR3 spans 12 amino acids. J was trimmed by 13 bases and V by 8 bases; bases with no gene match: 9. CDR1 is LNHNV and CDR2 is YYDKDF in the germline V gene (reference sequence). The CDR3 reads CATGDGTGSQHF. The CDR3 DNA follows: TGTGCCACCGGGGACGGGACAGGGAGTCAGCATTTT.

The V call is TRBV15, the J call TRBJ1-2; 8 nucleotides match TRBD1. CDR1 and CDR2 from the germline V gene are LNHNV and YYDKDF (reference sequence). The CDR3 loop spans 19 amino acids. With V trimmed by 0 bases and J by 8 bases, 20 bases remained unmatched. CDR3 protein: CATSRDWLSPGQAVEGYTF. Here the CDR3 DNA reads TGTGCCACCAGCAGAGATTGGTTGTCCCCGGGACAGGCCGTGGAAGGCTACACCTTC.

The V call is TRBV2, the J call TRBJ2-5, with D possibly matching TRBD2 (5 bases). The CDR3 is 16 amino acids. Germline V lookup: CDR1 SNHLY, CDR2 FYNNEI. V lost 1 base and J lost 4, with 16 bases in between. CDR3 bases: TGTGCCAGCAGTGAAGAGGCTCATTCCGGGGTAGAGACCCAGTACTTC. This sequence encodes CASSEEAHSGVETQYF.

CDR3 bases: TGTGCCAGCAGCCAAGGGGCGGGAGGCAGGGGCAGTGACACTGAAGCTTTCTTT. It translates to CASSQGAGGRGSDTEAFF. The chain links TRBV4-2 to TRBJ1-1, with D possibly being TRBD1 (6 bases). V was shortened by 1 base and J by 3 bases, with 21 bases between the two germline ends. The CDR3 consists of 18 residues. The V gene's germline CDR1 is LGHNA and CDR2 YNFKEQ.

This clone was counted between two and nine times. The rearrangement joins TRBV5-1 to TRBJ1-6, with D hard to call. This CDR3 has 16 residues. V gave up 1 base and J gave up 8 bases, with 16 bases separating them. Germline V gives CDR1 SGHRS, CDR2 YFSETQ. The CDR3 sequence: CASSLMAPLMDSPLHF. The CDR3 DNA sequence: TGCGCCAGCAGCTTGATGGCCCCCCTGATGGATTCACCCCTCCACTTT.

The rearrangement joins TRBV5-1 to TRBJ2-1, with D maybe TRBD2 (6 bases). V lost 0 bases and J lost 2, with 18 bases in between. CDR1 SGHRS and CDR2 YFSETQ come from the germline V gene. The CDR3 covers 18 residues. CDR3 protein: CASSLDGTGLSPYNEQFF. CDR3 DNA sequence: TGCGCCAGCAGCTTGGACGGAACGGGACTTTCCCCCTACAATGAGCAGTTCTTC. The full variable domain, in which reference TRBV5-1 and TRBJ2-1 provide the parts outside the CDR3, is KAGVTQTPRYLIKTRGQQVTLSCSPISGHRSVSWYQQTPGQGLQFLFEYFSETQRNKGNFPGRFSGRQFSNSRSEMNVSTLELGDSALYLCASSLDGTGLSPYNEQFFGPGTRLTVL.

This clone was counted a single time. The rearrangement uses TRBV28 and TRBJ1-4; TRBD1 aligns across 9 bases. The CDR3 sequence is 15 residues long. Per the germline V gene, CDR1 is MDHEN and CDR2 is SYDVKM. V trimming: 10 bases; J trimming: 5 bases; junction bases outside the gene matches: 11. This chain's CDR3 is CAIEEGGQGNEKLFF. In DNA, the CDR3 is TGTGCCATCGAAGAGGGAGGACAGGGGAATGAAAAACTGTTTTTT.

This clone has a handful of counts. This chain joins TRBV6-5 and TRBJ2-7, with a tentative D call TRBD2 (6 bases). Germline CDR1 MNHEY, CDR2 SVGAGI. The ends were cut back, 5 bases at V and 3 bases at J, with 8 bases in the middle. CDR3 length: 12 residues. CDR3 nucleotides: TGTGCCAGCAGTGCCGGGGGCTACGAGCAGTACTTC. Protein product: CASSAGGYEQYF.

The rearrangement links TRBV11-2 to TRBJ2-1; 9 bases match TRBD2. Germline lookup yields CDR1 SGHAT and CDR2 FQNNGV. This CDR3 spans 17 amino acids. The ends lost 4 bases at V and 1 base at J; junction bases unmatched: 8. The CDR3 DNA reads TGTGCCAGCAGCTCAACCGGGACTAGCTGGTCCTACAATGAGCAGTTCTTC. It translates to CASSSTGTSWSYNEQFF. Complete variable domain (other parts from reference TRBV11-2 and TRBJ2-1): EAGVAQSPRYKIIEKRQSVAFWCNPISGHATLYWYQQILGQGPKLLIQFQNNGVVDDSQLPKDRFSAERLKGVDSTLKIQPAKLEDSAVYLCASSSTGTSWSYNEQFFGPGTRLTVL.

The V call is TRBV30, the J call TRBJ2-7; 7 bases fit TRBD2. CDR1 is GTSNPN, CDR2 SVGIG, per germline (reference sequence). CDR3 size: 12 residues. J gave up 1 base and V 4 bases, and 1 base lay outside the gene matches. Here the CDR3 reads CAWTSGSYEQYF. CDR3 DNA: TGTGCCTGGACTAGCGGATCCTACGAGCAGTACTTC.

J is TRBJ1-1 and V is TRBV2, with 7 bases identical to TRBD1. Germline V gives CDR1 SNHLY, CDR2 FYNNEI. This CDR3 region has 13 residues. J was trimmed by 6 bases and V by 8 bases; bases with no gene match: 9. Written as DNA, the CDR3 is TGTGCCAGCGGGCTGGGGGGACAGCCTGAAGCTTTCTTT. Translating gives CASGLGGQPEAFF.

Here the CDR3 reads CSVLTSGSSYNEQFF. The CDR3 DNA sequence: TGCAGCGTCCTAACCAGCGGTAGCTCCTACAATGAGCAGTTCTTC. The rearrangement links TRBV29-1 to TRBJ2-1; the D gene is possibly TRBD2 (5 bases). The germline V and J ends were trimmed by 6 bases and 0 bases, with 15 bases remaining between them. CDR1 is SQVTM and CDR2 is ANQGSEA in the germline V gene. The length of the CDR3 is 15 residues.

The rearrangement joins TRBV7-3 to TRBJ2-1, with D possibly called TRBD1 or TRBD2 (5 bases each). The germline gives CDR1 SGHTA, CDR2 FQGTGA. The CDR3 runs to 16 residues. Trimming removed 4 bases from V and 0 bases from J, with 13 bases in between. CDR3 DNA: TGTGCCAGCAGCTCCCATGGGGGTAGCTCCTACAATGAGCAGTTCTTC. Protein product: CASSSHGGSSYNEQFF.

As DNA, the CDR3 is TGTGCCAGCAGTGAGGGTGTGGGGAACACTGAAGCTTTCTTT. This translates into CASSEGVGNTEAFF. The chain joins TRBV25-1 to TRBJ1-1; D remains ambiguous. Germline V CDR1 and CDR2: MGHDK, SYGVNS. This CDR3 has 14 residues. V was trimmed by 3 bases and J by 1 base, leaving 9 bases between them. The complete variable domain, with remaining parts taken from reference TRBV25-1 and TRBJ1-1, reads EADIYQTPRYLVIGTGKKITLECSQTMGHDKMYWYQQDPGMELHLIHYSYGVNSTEKGDLSSESTVSRIRTEHFPLTLESARPSHTSQYLCASSEGVGNTEAFFGQGTRLTVV.

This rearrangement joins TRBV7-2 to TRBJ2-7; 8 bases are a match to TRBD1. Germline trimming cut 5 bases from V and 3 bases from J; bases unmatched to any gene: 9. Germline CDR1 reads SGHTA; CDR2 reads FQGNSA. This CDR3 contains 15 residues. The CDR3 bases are TGTGCCAGCAGCACCACGCGGACAGGGAACTACGAGCAGTACTTC. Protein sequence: CASSTTRTGNYEQYF.

The CDR3 loop reads CASTLYNEQFF. DNA for the CDR3: TGTGCCAGCACCCTCTACAATGAGCAGTTCTTC. This chain uses TRBV2 with TRBJ2-1; unclear D gene. CDR3 size: 11 residues. V lost 7 bases and J lost 3, with 4 bases in between. The germline V gene encodes CDR1 SNHLY and CDR2 FYNNEI.